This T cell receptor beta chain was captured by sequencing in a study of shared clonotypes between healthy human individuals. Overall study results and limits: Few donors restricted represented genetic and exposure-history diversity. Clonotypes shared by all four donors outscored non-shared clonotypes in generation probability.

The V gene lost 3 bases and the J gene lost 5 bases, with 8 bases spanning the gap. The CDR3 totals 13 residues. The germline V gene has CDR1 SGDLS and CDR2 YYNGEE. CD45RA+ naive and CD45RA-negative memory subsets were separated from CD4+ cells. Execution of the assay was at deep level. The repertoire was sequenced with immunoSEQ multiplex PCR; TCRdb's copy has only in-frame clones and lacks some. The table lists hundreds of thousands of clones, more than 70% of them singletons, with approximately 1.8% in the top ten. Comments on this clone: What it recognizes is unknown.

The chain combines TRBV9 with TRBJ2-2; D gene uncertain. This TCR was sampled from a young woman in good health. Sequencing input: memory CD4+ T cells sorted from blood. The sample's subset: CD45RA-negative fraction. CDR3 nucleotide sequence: TGTGCCAGCAGCGCGGAAAGGACCGGGGAGCTGTTTTTT. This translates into CASSAERTGELFF.